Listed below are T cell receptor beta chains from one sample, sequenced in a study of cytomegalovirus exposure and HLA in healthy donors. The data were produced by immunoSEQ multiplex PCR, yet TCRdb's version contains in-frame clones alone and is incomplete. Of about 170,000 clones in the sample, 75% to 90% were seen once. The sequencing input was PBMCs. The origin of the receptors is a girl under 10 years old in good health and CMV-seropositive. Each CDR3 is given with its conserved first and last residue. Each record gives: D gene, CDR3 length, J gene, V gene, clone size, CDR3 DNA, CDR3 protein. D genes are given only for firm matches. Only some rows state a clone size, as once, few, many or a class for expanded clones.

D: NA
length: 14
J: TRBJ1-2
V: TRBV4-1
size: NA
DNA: TGCGCCAGCAGCCGACTCCTCGGGACATTCGGCTACACCTTC
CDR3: CASSRLLGTFGYTF

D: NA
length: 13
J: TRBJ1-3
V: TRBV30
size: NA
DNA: TGTGCCTGGAGTGTACGTAGCGCAGACACCATATATTTT
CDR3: CAWSVRSADTIYF

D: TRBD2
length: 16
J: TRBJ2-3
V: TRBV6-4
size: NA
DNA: TGTGCCAGCAGTGACTCGCCAGCGGGAGGGTCCGATACGCAGTATTTT
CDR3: CASSDSPAGGSDTQYF

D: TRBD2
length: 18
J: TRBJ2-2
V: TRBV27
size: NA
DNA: TGTGCCAGCAGTTTATTAGGACTAGCGGGACTGAACACCGGGGAGCTGTTTTTT
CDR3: CASSLLGLAGLNTGELFF

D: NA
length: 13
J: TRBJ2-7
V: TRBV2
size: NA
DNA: TGTGCCAGCAGACGGCTAGTTACCTACGAGCAGTACTTC
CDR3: CASRRLVTYEQYF

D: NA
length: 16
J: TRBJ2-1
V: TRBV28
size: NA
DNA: TGTGCCAGCAGACCCCGGGACGGGGGTACCTACAATGAGCAGTTCTTC
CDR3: CASRPRDGGTYNEQFF

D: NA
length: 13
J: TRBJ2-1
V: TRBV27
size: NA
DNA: TGTGCCAGCGCCTCCGGGACCTACAATGAGCAGTTCTTC
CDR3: CASASGTYNEQFF

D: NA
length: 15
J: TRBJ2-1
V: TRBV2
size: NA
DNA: TGTGCCAGCAGTGTTATGGTCCTAGAGTACAATGAGCAGTTCTTC
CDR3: CASSVMVLEYNEQFF

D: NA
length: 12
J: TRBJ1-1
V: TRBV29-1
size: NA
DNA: TGCAGCGTTGGGGGACTGGGGTATGAAGCTTTCTTT
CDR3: CSVGGLGYEAFF

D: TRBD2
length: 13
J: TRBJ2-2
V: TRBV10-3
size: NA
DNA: TGTGCCATCACAGGACTAGAGTCCGGGGAGCTGTTTTTT
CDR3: CAITGLESGELFF

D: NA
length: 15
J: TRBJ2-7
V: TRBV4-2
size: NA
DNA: TGTGCCAGCAGCCAAGATCTAGGTAGCTCCTACGAGCAGTACTTC
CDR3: CASSQDLGSSYEQYF

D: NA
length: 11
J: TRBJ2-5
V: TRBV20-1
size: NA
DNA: TGCAGTGCTAGATTGGTCGGGACCCAGTACTTC
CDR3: CSARLVGTQYF

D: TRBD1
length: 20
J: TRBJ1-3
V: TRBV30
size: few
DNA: TGTGCCTGGAGTACCTACTCCGGGACAGGGTCGTCCCTCTCTGGAAACACCATATATTTT
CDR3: CAWSTYSGTGSSLSGNTIYF

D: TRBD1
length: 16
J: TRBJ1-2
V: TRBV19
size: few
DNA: TGTGCCAGTTCTAAACACTGGGACAGGAGGAGGGATGGCTACACCTTC
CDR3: CASSKHWDRRRDGYTF

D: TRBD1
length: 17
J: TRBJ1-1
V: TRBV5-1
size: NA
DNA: TGCGCCAGCAGCTTGGCCGGGACAGGGCTCGGGAGGGCTGAAGCTTTCTTT
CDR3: CASSLAGTGLGRAEAFF

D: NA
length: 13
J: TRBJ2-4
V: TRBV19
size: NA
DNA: TGTGCCAGTAGTAGACTGCGGTCACACATTCAGTACTTC
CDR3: CASSRLRSHIQYF

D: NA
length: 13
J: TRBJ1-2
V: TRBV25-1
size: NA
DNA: TGTGCCAGCAGTGCGGGGACTAACTATGGCTACACCTTC
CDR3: CASSAGTNYGYTF

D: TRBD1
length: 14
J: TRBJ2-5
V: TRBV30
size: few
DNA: TGTGCCTGGGATACGGGACAGGGGAGGGAGACCCAGTACTTC
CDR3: CAWDTGQGRETQYF

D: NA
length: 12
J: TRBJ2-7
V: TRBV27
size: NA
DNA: TGTGCCAGCAGTTTCATAGGGGACGAGCAGTACTTC
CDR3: CASSFIGDEQYF

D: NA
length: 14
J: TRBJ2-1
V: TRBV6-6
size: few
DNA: TGTGCCAGCAGTTACGAGGGTTCCTACAATGAGCAGTTCTTC
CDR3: CASSYEGSYNEQFF

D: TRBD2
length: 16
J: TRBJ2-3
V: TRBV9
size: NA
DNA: TGTGCCAGCAGCGTAGCCCTAGCGGTCGGCACAGATACGCAGTATTTT
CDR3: CASSVALAVGTDTQYF

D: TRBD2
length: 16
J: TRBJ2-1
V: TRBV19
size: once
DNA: TGTGCCAGTAGTACTCCTAGCGGGAGCACATACAATGAGCAGTTCTTC
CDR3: CASSTPSGSTYNEQFF

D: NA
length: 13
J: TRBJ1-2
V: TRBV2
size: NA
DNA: TGTGCCAGCAGTCAATACGCGACAAATGGCTACACCTTC
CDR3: CASSQYATNGYTF

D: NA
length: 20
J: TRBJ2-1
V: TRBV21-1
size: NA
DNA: TGTGCCAGCAGCAAAACGGAGGGGGGGACAGGGCTGAAGAGAGACAATGAGCAGTTCTTC
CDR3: CASSKTEGGTGLKRDNEQFF

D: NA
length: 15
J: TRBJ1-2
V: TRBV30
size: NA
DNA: TGTGCCTGGAGTGTACACAGGGCGGGAGGCTATGGCTACACCTTC
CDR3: CAWSVHRAGGYGYTF

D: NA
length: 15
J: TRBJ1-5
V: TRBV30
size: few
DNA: TGTGCCTGGAGTCCGCCAGACAGGCTCGGGCAGCCCCAGCATTTT
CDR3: CAWSPPDRLGQPQHF

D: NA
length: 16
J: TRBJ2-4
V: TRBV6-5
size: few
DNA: TGTGCCAGCAGTTACTCATTCGCGCTAGCCAAAAACATTCAGTACTTC
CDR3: CASSYSFALAKNIQYF

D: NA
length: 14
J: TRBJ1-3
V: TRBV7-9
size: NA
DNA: TGTGCCAGCAGCTTGGGCAGCTCTGGAAACACCATATATTTT
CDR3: CASSLGSSGNTIYF

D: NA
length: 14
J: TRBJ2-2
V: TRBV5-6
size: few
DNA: TGTGCCAGCAGCTTCGCAGGGGGGACCGGGGAGCTGTTTTTT
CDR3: CASSFAGGTGELFF

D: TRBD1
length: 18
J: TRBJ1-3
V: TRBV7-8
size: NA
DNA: TGTGCCAGCAGCCATCCCCGACAGGGGGCCTTTAATTCGGACACCATATATTTT
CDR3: CASSHPRQGAFNSDTIYF

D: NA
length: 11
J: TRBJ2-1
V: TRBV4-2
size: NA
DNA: TGTGCCAGCAGCCAAGGAGTTAGTCTGTTCTTC
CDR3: CASSQGVSLFF

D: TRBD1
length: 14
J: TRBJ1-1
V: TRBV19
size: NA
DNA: TGTGCCAGTAGTTCTATTGACAGGGACACTGAAGCTTTCTTT
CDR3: CASSSIDRDTEAFF

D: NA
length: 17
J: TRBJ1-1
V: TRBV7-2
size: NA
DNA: TGTGCCAGCAGCTTAGGTCTCGTATTGAGCAGGGACACTGAAGCTTTCTTT
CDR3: CASSLGLVLSRDTEAFF

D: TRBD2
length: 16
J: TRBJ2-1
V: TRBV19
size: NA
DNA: TGTGCCAGTAGTACGGTAAGGGAAGCGGGAAAGGATGAGCAGTTCTTC
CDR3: CASSTVREAGKDEQFF

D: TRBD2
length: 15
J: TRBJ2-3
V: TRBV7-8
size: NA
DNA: TGTGCCAGCAGCTTGCTAGCGGAGAGCACAGATACGCAGTATTTT
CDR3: CASSLLAESTDTQYF

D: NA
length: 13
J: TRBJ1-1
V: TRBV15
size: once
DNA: TGTGCCACCAGCAGATTCCGAGGAGCTGAAGCTTTCTTT
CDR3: CATSRFRGAEAFF

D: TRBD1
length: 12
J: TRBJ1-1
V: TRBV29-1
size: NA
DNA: TGCAGCGTTGAGGGCAGGGGGACTGAAGCTTTCTTT
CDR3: CSVEGRGTEAFF

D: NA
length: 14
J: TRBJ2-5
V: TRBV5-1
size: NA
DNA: TGCGCCAGCAGCTTCACAGGGTTCCAAGAGACCCAGTACTTC
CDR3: CASSFTGFQETQYF

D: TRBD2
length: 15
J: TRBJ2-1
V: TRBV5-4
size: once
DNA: TGTGCCAGCAGCTTTCTAGCGGGGGATTACAATGAGCAGTTCTTC
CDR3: CASSFLAGDYNEQFF

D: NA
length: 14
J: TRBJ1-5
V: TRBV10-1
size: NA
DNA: TGCGCCAGCAGTGAGTCGGGAGGGTTTGAGCCCCAGCATTTT
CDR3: CASSESGGFEPQHF

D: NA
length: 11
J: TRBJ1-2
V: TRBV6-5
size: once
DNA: TGTGCCAGCCTAGCTTTCTATGGCTACACCTTC
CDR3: CASLAFYGYTF

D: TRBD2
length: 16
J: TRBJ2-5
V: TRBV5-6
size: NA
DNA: TGTGCCAGCTCGATCGAAGCGGGATTCTACGGAGAGACCCAGTACTTC
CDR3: CASSIEAGFYGETQYF

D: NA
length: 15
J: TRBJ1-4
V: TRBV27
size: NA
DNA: TGTGCCAGCAGTTCGTACTTACGAACTAATGAAAAACTGTTTTTT
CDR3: CASSSYLRTNEKLFF

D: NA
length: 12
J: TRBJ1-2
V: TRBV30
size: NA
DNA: TGTGCCTGGAGTGTGGGCAGGGTTGACTACACCTTC
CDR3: CAWSVGRVDYTF

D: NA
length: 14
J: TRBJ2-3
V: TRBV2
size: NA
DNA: TGTGCCAGCAGTAGCGGAAAGTACACAGATACGCAGTATTTT
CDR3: CASSSGKYTDTQYF

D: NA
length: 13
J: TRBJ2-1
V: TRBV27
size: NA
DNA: TGTGCCAGCAGTTACAGGGGGGGCAATGAGCAGTTCTTC
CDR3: CASSYRGGNEQFF

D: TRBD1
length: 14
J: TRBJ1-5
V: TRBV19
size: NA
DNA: TGTGCCAGTAGTATCAGGGGGGCTGGACAGCCCCAGCATTTT
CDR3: CASSIRGAGQPQHF

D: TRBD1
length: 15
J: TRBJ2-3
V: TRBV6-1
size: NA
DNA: TGTGCCAGCAGTGAAAGGGACAGGGGGCCAGATACGCAGTATTTT
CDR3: CASSERDRGPDTQYF